This TCR beta chain appears in the sequencing data of a study of graft-versus-host responses after intestinal transplantation. Repertoires were generated with immunoSEQ multiplex PCR, while TCRdb's copy carries only in-frame clones and drops some. The repertoire holds 25,000 to 30,000 clones, with around 90% as singletons. The CDR3 runs to 18 residues. V lost 6 bases to trimming and J lost 0 bases; unmatched junction nucleotides: 9. The germline V gene encodes CDR1 MDHEN and CDR2 SYDVKM. The genes are TRBV28 and TRBJ2-1; 12 bases fit TRBD2. The sequence derives from a human patient who received an intestinal transplant, so some T cells may come from the graft donor. The source material was PBMCs, sampled about 420 days after intestinal transplantation. The CDR3 region is CASRLAGGPLGSYNEQFF. The CDR3 DNA is TGTGCCAGCAGGCTAGCGGGAGGGCCACTTGGCTCCTACAATGAGCAGTTCTTC.